Below, 8 T cell receptor beta chains from the same sample are listed, as sequenced in a study of shared clonotypes between healthy human individuals. Clones were sequenced by immunoSEQ multiplex PCR, and TCRdb holds only the in-frame ones, with some missing. This table has approximately 650,000 clones, 95% to 96% appearing once. Naive-designated CD8 cells lacked CD45RO, were positively enriched for CCR7, and omitted terminally differentiated effector memory CD45RA+ cells. The material sequenced was naive CD8+ T cells sorted from blood. Receptor source: a woman aged 30 to 39 in good health.

This chain connects TRBV27 to TRBJ2-5; D is possibly TRBD2 (6 bases). Germline CDR1 and CDR2: MNHEY and SMNVEV (reference sequence). V was pared by 4 bases and J by 4 bases, with 16 bases between. This CDR3 region has 15 residues. CDR3 amino acids: CASSSPRLGTETQYF. CDR3 nucleotides: TGTGCCAGCAGTTCCCCCCGACTAGGTACAGAGACCCAGTACTTC.

The chain employs TRBV15 and TRBJ2-2; no clear D gene. CDR3 length: 17 residues. V lost 0 bases to trimming and J lost 5 bases, with 16 bases between them. Per the germline V gene, CDR1 is LNHNV and CDR2 is YYDKDF (reference sequence). The CDR3 reads CATSRDSGWLFTGELFF. The CDR3 nucleotides are TGTGCCACCAGCAGAGATTCTGGATGGCTTTTTACCGGGGAGCTGTTTTTT.

The rearrangement links TRBV5-1 to TRBJ2-3, with TRBD2 matching over 12 bases. The CDR3 is made up of 17 amino acids. Trimming cost V 4 bases and J 4 bases; bases outside gene matches: 10. Germline V lookup: CDR1 SGHRS, CDR2 YFSETQ. The CDR3 nucleotides read TGCGCCAGCAGCCCGGTAGGACTAGCGGGATCTTCAGATACGCAGTATTTT. It encodes CASSPVGLAGSSDTQYF.

Concerning this clone: Other DNA sequences within the sample encode an identical CDR3. V is TRBV30 and J is TRBJ2-7, with no clear D. CDR1 is GTSNPN, CDR2 SVGIG, per germline (reference sequence). The CDR3 is made up of 13 amino acids. The V and J ends lost 0 bases and 4 bases respectively, with 10 bases between them. The CDR3 here is CAWSVGRVYEQYF. The DNA for the CDR3 is TGTGCCTGGAGTGTAGGCCGGGTTTACGAGCAGTACTTC.

Concerning this clone: Other DNA sequences from this sample encode an identical CDR3 as well. The chain has TRBV9 and TRBJ2-1; D is ambiguous. CDR3 length: 11 residues. Trimming removed 4 bases at V and 7 bases at J, with 6 bases between. Germline values: CDR1 SGDLS, CDR2 YYNGEE. CDR3 loop: CASSSLNEQFF. CDR3 DNA: TGTGCCAGCAGCTCCTTAAATGAGCAGTTCTTC.

The V gene is TRBV6-4, the J gene TRBJ2-1; D not resolved. The V end lost 3 bases, the J end lost 4 bases, and 16 bases lay between the germline ends. The CDR3 totals 16 residues. Germline V lookup: CDR1 MRHNA, CDR2 SNTAGT. In DNA form, the CDR3 reads TGTGCCAGCAGTGAGAGCCTAGTGTTTGCTTACAATGAGCAGTTCTTC. Translating gives CASSESLVFAYNEQFF.

This chain uses TRBV9 with TRBJ2-7, with D possibly being TRBD2 (6 bases). Trimming removed 3 bases at V and 7 bases at J, with 26 bases between. The CDR3 has 17 residues. CDR1 is SGDLS, CDR2 YYNGEE, per germline. The CDR3 protein is CASSAGGLARGSGEQYF. CDR3 nucleotide sequence: TGTGCCAGCAGCGCCGGCGGGCTAGCGAGGGGAAGTGGTGAGCAGTACTTC.

The chain couples TRBV5-5 to TRBJ2-2; no firm D call. The CDR3 loop spans 12 amino acids. The V gene lost 0 bases and the J gene lost 8 bases, with 5 bases spanning the gap. Germline V gene sequence: CDR1 SGHKS, CDR2 YYEKEE (reference sequence). Here the CDR3 reads CASSLVMGELFF. CDR3 DNA: TGTGCCAGCAGCTTGGTAATGGGGGAGCTGTTTTTT.